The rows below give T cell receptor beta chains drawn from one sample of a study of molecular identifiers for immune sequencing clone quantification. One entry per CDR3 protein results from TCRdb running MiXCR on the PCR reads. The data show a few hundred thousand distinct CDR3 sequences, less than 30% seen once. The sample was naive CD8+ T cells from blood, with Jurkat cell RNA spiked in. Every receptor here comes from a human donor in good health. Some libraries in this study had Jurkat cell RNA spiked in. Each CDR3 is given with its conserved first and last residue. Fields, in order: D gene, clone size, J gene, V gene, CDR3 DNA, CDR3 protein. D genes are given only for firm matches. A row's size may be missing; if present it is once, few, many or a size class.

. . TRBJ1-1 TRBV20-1 TGCAGTGCACAGGGTTTGGGGGGTTACATGAACACTGAAGCTTTCTTT CSAQGLGGYMNTEAFF
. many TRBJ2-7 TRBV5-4 TGTGCCAGCAGCTTGGCCGGAGGCGGTGAGAACGAGCAGTACTTC CASSLAGGGENEQYF
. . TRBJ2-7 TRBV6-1 TGTGCCAGCGTGAGGGACGAGCAGTACTTC CASVRDEQYF
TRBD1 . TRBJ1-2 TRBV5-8 TGTGCCAGCAGCACCCAGGAGACAGGGTTAATTTGGGACTTC CASSTQETGLIWDF
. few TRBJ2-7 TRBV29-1 TGCAGCGCCAAGACAAATGCCTACGAGCAGTACTTC CSAKTNAYEQYF
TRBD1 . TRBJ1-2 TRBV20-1 TGCAGTGTCCGGACAGGCATAAACTATGGCTACACCTTC CSVRTGINYGYTF
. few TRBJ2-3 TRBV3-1 TGTGCCAGCAGCCACAAAGATACAGATACGCAGTATTTT CASSHKDTDTQYF
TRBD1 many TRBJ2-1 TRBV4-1 TGCGCCAGCAGCCAAGACCGGACAGGGCAGTTCTTC CASSQDRTGQFF
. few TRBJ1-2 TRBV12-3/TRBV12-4 TGTGCCAGCAGTTTACTCCCGGTTGGCGGCTACACCTTC CASSLLPVGGYTF
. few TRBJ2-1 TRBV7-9 TGTGCCAGCAGCCATTACTCTACCGAGCAGTTCTTC CASSHYSTEQFF
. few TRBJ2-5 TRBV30 TGTGCCTGGAGTGTAGGGTCAGGGCCATGGACCCAGTACTTC CAWSVGSGPWTQYF
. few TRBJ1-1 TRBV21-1 TGTGCCAGCAGCAAAGGGGACAGTTCGGTCACGGGCACTGAAGCTTTCTTT CASSKGDSSVTGTEAFF
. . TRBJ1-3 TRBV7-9 TGTGCCAGCAGGGGGACCGGGACACTGAACGGAAACACCATATATTTT CASRGTGTLNGNTIYF
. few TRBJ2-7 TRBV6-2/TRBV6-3 TGTGCCAGCAGTCCCTCTTTTGAGCAGTACTTC CASSPSFEQYF
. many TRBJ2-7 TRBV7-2 TGTGCCAGCAGCCCTACAGGGTTCTCCTCCTACGAGCAGTACTTC CASSPTGFSSYEQYF
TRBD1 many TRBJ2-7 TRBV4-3 TGCGCCAGCAGCCTACGGGGACAGGGATCCTACGAGCAGTACTTC CASSLRGQGSYEQYF
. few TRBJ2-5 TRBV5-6 TGTGCCAGCAGCTTGAGATGGGGCAAAGAGACCCAGTACTTC CASSLRWGKETQYF
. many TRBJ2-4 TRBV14 TGTGCCAGCAGCCAAGAAAGACCTGACATTCAGTACTTC CASSQERPDIQYF
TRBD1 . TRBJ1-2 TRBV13 TGTGCCAGCAGCCCGGACAGGACTAACTATGGCTACACCTTC CASSPDRTNYGYTF
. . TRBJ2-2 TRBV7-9 TGTGCCAGCAGCTCGAGGACGGTGGAGGAGGCCCTACTAGGGGAGCTGTTTTTT CASSSRTVEEALLGELFF
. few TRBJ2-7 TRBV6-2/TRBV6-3 TGTGCCAGCAGTTACTCGAGTTGGGGCCTACCGTCCCCTTCCTACGAGCAGTACTTC CASSYSSWGLPSPSYEQYF
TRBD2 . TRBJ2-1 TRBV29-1 TGCAGCCCTAAGGGGACTAAAACACACAATGAGCAGTTCTTC CSPKGTKTHNEQFF
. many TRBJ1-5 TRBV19 TGTGCCAGTAGAACAGGGAGTCAGCCCCAGCATTTT CASRTGSQPQHF
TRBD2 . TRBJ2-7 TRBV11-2 TGTGCCAGCAGCTTATCCAGCGGGGTCAGCTACGAGCAGTACTTC CASSLSSGVSYEQYF
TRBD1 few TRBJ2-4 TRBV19 TGTGCCAGTAGTATATCCCTGGGACAGCCTATTCAGTACTTC CASSISLGQPIQYF
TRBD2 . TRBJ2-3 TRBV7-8 TGTGCCAGCAGCTCGCTAAGAAGACTAGCGGGGGGTACCACAGATACGCAGTATTTT CASSSLRRLAGGTTDTQYF